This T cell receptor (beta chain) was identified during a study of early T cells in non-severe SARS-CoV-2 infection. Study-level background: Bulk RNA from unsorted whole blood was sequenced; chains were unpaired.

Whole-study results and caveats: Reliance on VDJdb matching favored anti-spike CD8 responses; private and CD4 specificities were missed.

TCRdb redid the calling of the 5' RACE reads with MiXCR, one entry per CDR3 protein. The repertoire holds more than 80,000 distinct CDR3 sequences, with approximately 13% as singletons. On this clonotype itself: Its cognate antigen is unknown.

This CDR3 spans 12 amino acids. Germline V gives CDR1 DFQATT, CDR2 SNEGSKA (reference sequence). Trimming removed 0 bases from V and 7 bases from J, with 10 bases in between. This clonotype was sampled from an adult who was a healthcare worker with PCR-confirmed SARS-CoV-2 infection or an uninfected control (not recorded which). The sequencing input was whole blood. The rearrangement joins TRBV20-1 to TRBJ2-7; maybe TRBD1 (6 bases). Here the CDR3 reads CSARDGQWEQYF. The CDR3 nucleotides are TGCAGTGCTAGAGACGGACAGTGGGAGCAGTACTTC.